The 32 T cell receptor beta chains listed next were all sequenced from one sample in a study of T cell responses to AZD1222 COVID-19 vaccine. Method: immunoSEQ multiplex PCR; TCRdb's copy keeps in-frame clones and lacks some. This table holds under 150,000 clones, about 87% found once. The sample here was peripheral blood, taken on day 0 of AZD1222 vaccination. The receptor source for this set is an adult in good health.

This chain links TRBV9 with TRBJ1-2; a possible D gene is TRBD1 (6 bases). The CDR3 contains 14 residues. V gave up 4 bases and J gave up 8 bases, with 18 bases separating them. The germline CDR1 and CDR2 sequences are SGDLS and YYNGEE. The CDR3 DNA follows: TGTGCCAGCAGCCCCGGCGTCGGGGGGCAAGGCTACACCTTC. Translation: CASSPGVGGQGYTF.

This rearrangement joins TRBV7-2 to TRBJ2-3; tentatively, D is TRBD1 (5 bases). Germline V CDR1 and CDR2: SGHTA, FQGNSA. Trimming left V 5 bases short and J 2 bases short, with 14 bases between. The CDR3 covers 15 residues. The CDR3 DNA follows: TGTGCCAGCAGCACCCAGGGTTTGCCCACAGATACGCAGTATTTT. Translation gives CASSTQGLPTDTQYF. Together with reference TRBV7-2 and TRBJ2-3, the CDR3 gives the full variable domain: GAGVSQSPSNKVTEKGKDVELRCDPISGHTALYWYRQSLGQGLEFLIYFQGNSAPDKSGLPSDRFSAERTGGSVSTLTIQRTQQEDSAVYLCASSTQGLPTDTQYFGPGTRLTVL.

The rearrangement links TRBV15 to TRBJ1-1, with a weak D call TRBD1 (6 bases). Germline V gene lookup returns CDR1 LNHNV and CDR2 YYDKDF (reference sequence). Trimming removed 1 base at V and 7 bases at J, with 7 bases between. The CDR3 extends over 12 amino acids. The CDR3 region is CATSRARGEAFF. CDR3 nucleotide sequence: TGTGCCACCAGCAGAGCCAGGGGTGAAGCTTTCTTT.

This clone occurred once. This chain links TRBV20-1 with TRBJ2-1; TRBD1 is a possible D gene (5 bases). V lost 3 bases and J lost 10, with 22 bases in between. This CDR3 spans 15 amino acids. CDR1 is DFQATT, CDR2 SNEGSKA, per germline (reference sequence). The CDR3 loop is CSASERGALILEQFF. The CDR3 coding sequence is TGCAGTGCTAGTGAAAGGGGCGCGCTAATATTGGAGCAGTTCTTC.

The chain employs TRBV2 and TRBJ1-3; weak D call: TRBD1 (5 bases). CDR3 size: 15 residues. The V end was cut by 6 bases, the J end by 4 bases, with 16 bases between. Germline V CDR1 and CDR2: SNHLY, FYNNEI. CDR3 DNA sequence: TGTGCCAGCAGCGCTCCCGGGACGACGGGAAACACCATATATTTT. Translating gives CASSAPGTTGNTIYF.

The chain uses TRBV6-5 and TRBJ1-2; TRBD1 matches 7 bases. Germline CDR1 reads MNHEY; CDR2 reads SVGAGI. Trimming took 2 bases from V and 5 from J; bases not matched to a gene: 11. This CDR3 spans 16 amino acids. CDR3 DNA sequence: TGTGCCAGCAGTTACGGAGGAGGGGGCGCGGGATATGGCTACACCTTC. This codes for CASSYGGGGAGYGYTF.

The J gene is TRBJ1-5, the V gene TRBV30; no definite D call. CDR3 length equals 13 residues. Per germline, CDR1 GTSNPN and CDR2 SVGIG (reference sequence). The V gene lost 0 bases and the J gene lost 2 bases, with 5 bases spanning the gap. Written as DNA, the CDR3 is TGTGCCTGGAGTGTAGACGGCAATCAGCCCCAGCATTTT. Its translation: CAWSVDGNQPQHF.

This clone was recorded a few times. The chain has TRBV4-2 and TRBJ1-2, with TRBD1 matching over 8 bases. CDR1 and CDR2 (germline): LGHNA, YNFKEQ. The CDR3 runs 15 residues. Unmatched junction bases numbered 6, after V lost 3 bases and J lost 3 bases. The DNA of the CDR3 is TGTGCCAGCAGCCAGCAGGGGGCGCAGGACTATGGCTACACCTTC. Protein sequence: CASSQQGAQDYGYTF.

The CDR3 DNA is TGTGCCAGCAGCTTAGCCAGGCTGTCCACAGATACGCAGTATTTT. Its protein product is CASSLARLSTDTQYF. The chain links TRBV7-9 to TRBJ2-3; D remains ambiguous. Germline V gene sequence: CDR1 SEHNR, CDR2 FQNEAQ (reference sequence). Between the trimmed V and J ends, which lost 0 bases and 2 bases, there was a span of 9 bases. CDR3 length: 15 amino acids.

DNA for the CDR3: TGTGCCAGTAAAATGACAGACAGGGGCTACACCTTC. It is translated as CASKMTDRGYTF. The chain combines TRBV19 with TRBJ1-2; possible D gene TRBD1, 6 bases. V was trimmed by 7 bases and J by 8 bases, leaving 14 bases between them. The germline CDR1 and CDR2 sequences are LNHDA and SQIVND (reference sequence). The CDR3 has 12 amino acids.

CDR3 bases: TGTGCCAGCAGTTTCGACGGCTATGGCTACACCTTC. Residues: CASSFDGYGYTF. The V call is TRBV12-3 or TRBV12-4, the J call TRBJ1-2; D not certain. The CDR3 spans 12 residues. V was cut by 3 bases and J by 4 bases, with 6 bases left in between.

This chain uses TRBV7-9 with TRBJ1-2; D might be TRBD1 (6 bases). The CDR3 is 15 residues long. CDR1 SEHNR and CDR2 FQNEAQ come from the germline V gene (reference sequence). The V end lost 5 bases, the J end lost 5 bases, and 18 bases lay between the germline ends. The CDR3 sequence is CASSASGQLTYGYTF. The CDR3 DNA reads TGTGCCAGCAGCGCTAGCGGACAGCTAACTTATGGCTACACCTTC.

This clone was seen a handful of times. The chain uses TRBV9 and TRBJ1-3; D unresolved. This CDR3 is 15 amino acids long. Germline V gives CDR1 SGDLS, CDR2 YYNGEE. The V end lost 0 bases, the J end lost 3 bases, and 10 bases lay between the germline ends. The CDR3 protein is CASSVDGKGGNTIYF. In nucleotides, the CDR3 is TGTGCCAGCAGCGTAGACGGGAAAGGTGGAAACACCATATATTTT.

The V call is TRBV7-3, the J call TRBJ2-5, with 9 nucleotides matching TRBD2. CDR1 and CDR2 (germline): SGHTA, FQGTGA. The CDR3 has 16 residues. The V gene end was trimmed by 1 base and the J gene end by 5 bases; junction bases not matched to a gene: 8. DNA for the CDR3: TGTGCCAGCAGCTTAATGGGCGGGGGGGCCTCGGAGACCCAGTACTTC. It yields the protein CASSLMGGGASETQYF.

The chain combines TRBV6-5 with TRBJ1-5; D perhaps matches TRBD1 (5 bases). The V end lost 7 bases, the J end lost 8 bases, and 12 bases lay between the germline ends. CDR1 is MNHEY, CDR2 SVGAGI, per germline. The CDR3 runs 12 residues. The CDR3 DNA reads TGTGCCAGCATTAGCCAGGGTGAGCCCCAGCATTTT. Its protein product is CASISQGEPQHF.

The chain links TRBV20-1 to TRBJ2-1, with 8 bases matching TRBD1. Looked up from germline, CDR1 is DFQATT and CDR2 is SNEGSKA (reference sequence). Trimming took 3 bases from V and 9 from J; bases not matched to a gene: 10. This CDR3 has 14 amino acids. CDR3 in DNA: TGCAGTGCTAGTCGAACAGGGGGTCTTGGTGAGCAGTTCTTC. Its protein product is CSASRTGGLGEQFF.

The chain is built from TRBV12-3 or TRBV12-4 and TRBJ1-2, with TRBD1 matching over 9 bases. The CDR3 spans 13 residues. J lost 6 bases, V lost 6 bases, and 5 bases had no gene match. The CDR3 spells CASRGDRANGYTF. Here the CDR3 DNA reads TGTGCCAGCAGGGGGGACAGGGCGAATGGCTACACCTTC.

This clone was detected only once. The chain is built from TRBV4-1 and TRBJ1-2, with D possibly matching TRBD1 (5 bases). The germline V gene has CDR1 MGHRA and CDR2 YSYEKL. V dropped 0 bases and J dropped 7 bases, with 18 bases sitting between them. The CDR3 runs 16 residues. The CDR3 loop reads CASSQDLGQGGSGYTF. CDR3 coding DNA: TGCGCCAGCAGCCAAGATCTGGGCCAGGGTGGCAGTGGCTACACCTTC.

The chain links TRBV7-8 to TRBJ1-3; perhaps TRBD1 as D (5 bases). With 1 base removed from V and 4 bases from J, the gap between germline ends came to 11 bases. Germline CDR1 reads SGHVS; CDR2 reads FQNEAQ. CDR3 length: 15 amino acids. CDR3 residues: CASSLDQGSGNTIYF. As DNA, the CDR3 is TGTGCCAGCAGCTTAGATCAGGGATCCGGAAACACCATATATTTT. The entire variable domain, with the rest obtained from reference TRBV7-8 and TRBJ1-3, is as follows: GAGVSQSPRYKVAKRGQDVALRCDPISGHVSLFWYQQALGQGPEFLTYFQNEAQLDKSGLPSDRFFAERPEGSVSTLKIQRTQQEDSAVYLCASSLDQGSGNTIYFGEGSWLTVV.

As regards this clone: An end of the junction differs from the germline gene, which may be a read error. The chain combines TRBV5-6 with TRBJ1-1; 8 bases map to TRBD1. This CDR3 is built from 14 residues. Germline V lookup: CDR1 SGHDT, CDR2 YYEEEE. The CDR3 spells CASSMRQGFGVWVF. CDR3 nucleotide sequence: TGTGCCAGCAGCATGAGACAGGGGTTTGGTGTGTGGGTCTTT.

The rearrangement joins TRBV4-1 to TRBJ2-5, with a possible D match to TRBD2 (5 bases). The CDR3 length is 15 residues. V lost 0 bases to trimming and J lost 5 bases, with 13 bases between them. CDR1 and CDR2 (germline): MGHRA, YSYEKL. CDR3 in amino acids: CASSQEGAIRETQYF. The CDR3 DNA is TGCGCCAGCAGCCAAGAGGGAGCGATAAGGGAGACCCAGTACTTC.

This clone was counted between two and nine times. V gene TRBV2 combines with J gene TRBJ1-1; D remains ambiguous. Germline-derived CDR1 and CDR2 are SNHLY and FYNNEI. Trimming stripped 3 bases from V and 7 bases from J, with 6 bases between. This CDR3 has 11 residues. CDR3 region: CASSEGLEAFF. For the CDR3, the DNA is TGTGCCAGCAGTGAGGGCCTTGAAGCTTTCTTT. Based on the CDR3 plus reference TRBV2 and TRBJ1-1, the full variable domain is EPEVTQTPSHQVTQMGQEVILRCVPISNHLYFYWYRQILGQKVEFLVSFYNNEISEKSEIFDDQFSVERPDGSNFTLKIRSTKLEDSAMYFCASSEGLEAFFGQGTRLTVV.

This rearrangement joins TRBV2 to TRBJ1-2; D may be TRBD1 (5 bases). Trimming left V 7 bases short and J 4 bases short, with 13 bases between. CDR1 is SNHLY, CDR2 FYNNEI, per germline. The CDR3 runs to 13 residues. In DNA form, the CDR3 reads TGTGCCAGCAATCCAGGGCTTTTCTATGGCTACACCTTC. It codes for CASNPGLFYGYTF.

This clone was seen a few times. V gene TRBV11-3 combines with J gene TRBJ1-5; 10 positions agree with TRBD1. With V trimmed by 2 bases and J by 3 bases, 4 bases remained unmatched. The length of the CDR3 is 16 residues. CDR1 and CDR2 (germline): SGHNT, YENEEA. CDR3 loop: CASSLKGQGNNQPQHF. The CDR3 DNA follows: TGTGCCAGCAGCTTAAAGGGACAGGGGAACAATCAGCCCCAGCATTTT.

This rearrangement joins TRBV7-2 to TRBJ1-2; 9 bases align to TRBD1. J was trimmed by 7 bases and V by 6 bases; bases with no gene match: 9. This CDR3 comprises 14 residues. The V gene's germline CDR1 is SGHTA and CDR2 FQGNSA. For the CDR3, the DNA is TGTGCCAGCAGGGGACAGGGCCCTTTTGGTGGCTACACCTTC. This sequence encodes CASRGQGPFGGYTF.

The chain is built from TRBV30 and TRBJ2-7; D tentatively reads TRBD1 or TRBD2 (5 bases each). CDR3 length equals 16 residues. Germline V lookup: CDR1 GTSNPN, CDR2 SVGIG (reference sequence). V gave up 2 bases and J gave up 0 bases, with 17 bases separating them. The CDR3 DNA follows: TGTGCCTGGAGTTCCCCGGACACTAGGAGCTCCTACGAGCAGTACTTC. Translation gives CAWSSPDTRSSYEQYF.

This chain joins TRBV7-9 and TRBJ2-4; a weak D match, TRBD1 (6 bases). Trimming removed 5 bases from V and 1 base from J, with 9 bases in between. CDR3 length equals 14 residues. Looked up from germline, CDR1 is SEHNR and CDR2 is FQNEAQ (reference sequence). In nucleotides, the CDR3 is TGTGCCAGCAGCCCCCAGGGGGCCAAAAACATTCAGTACTTC. This encodes CASSPQGAKNIQYF.

The J gene is TRBJ1-3, the V gene TRBV30; weak D call: TRBD1 (6 bases). The CDR3 loop spans 17 amino acids. The germline V and J ends were trimmed by 3 bases and 0 bases, with 18 bases remaining between them. The germline V gene encodes CDR1 GTSNPN and CDR2 SVGIG (reference sequence). CDR3 sequence (DNA): TGTGCCTGGAGGAGGTCGGACAGCGGACCCTCTGGAAACACCATATATTTT. Its translation: CAWRRSDSGPSGNTIYF. The complete variable domain, with remaining parts taken from reference TRBV30 and TRBJ1-3, reads SQTIHQWPATLVQPVGSPLSLECTVEGTSNPNLYWYRQAAGRGLQLLFYSVGIGQISSEVPQNLSASRPQDRQFILSSKKLLLSDSGFYLCAWRRSDSGPSGNTIYFGEGSWLTVV.

The rearrangement uses TRBV28 and TRBJ2-3, with D unresolved. V was shortened by 6 bases and J by 8 bases, with 9 bases between the two germline ends. CDR3 length: 11 amino acids. Germline V gene sequence: CDR1 MDHEN, CDR2 SYDVKM. The CDR3 loop is CASRQTGTQYF. The CDR3 DNA reads TGTGCCAGCAGGCAGACTGGTACGCAGTATTTT.

The chain combines TRBV3-1 (or the pseudogene TRBV3-2) with TRBJ1-4; no clear D gene. Trimming took 1 base from V and 8 from J, leaving 11 bases between them. The CDR3 is 14 residues long. Germline-derived CDR1 and CDR2 are LGHDT and YNNKEL (reference sequence). CDR3: CASSQVLGREKLFF. The CDR3 bases are TGTGCCAGCAGCCAAGTGCTAGGGAGGGAAAAACTGTTTTTT.

The chain recombines TRBV20-1 with TRBJ2-7; D may be TRBD2 (5 bases). This CDR3 contains 10 residues. The V end lost 3 bases, the J end lost 7 bases, and 7 bases lay between the germline ends. The germline gives CDR1 DFQATT, CDR2 SNEGSKA (reference sequence). The CDR3 sequence is CSASPGEQYF. CDR3 DNA: TGCAGTGCTAGTCCGGGGGAGCAGTACTTC.

The rearrangement links TRBV19 to TRBJ1-2; no clear D. In germline, CDR1 is LNHDA, CDR2 SQIVND (reference sequence). This CDR3 region has 15 residues. The V and J ends lost 6 bases and 0 bases respectively, with 14 bases between them. The CDR3 DNA reads TGTGCCAGTAGCCCCGGGCGCGCATCTAACTATGGCTACACCTTC. This encodes CASSPGRASNYGYTF.